This paragraph covers one T cell receptor (beta chain) sequence. Its antigen remains undetermined. Base-call qualities are not available, and no considerably larger clone is one nucleotide away. In Seattle, one collaborating source enrolled patients while the infection was active and tracked those patients longitudinally over the course of disease. The collaborating institutions used their own protocols to collect whole blood in K2EDTA tubes. For TCRbeta analysis, collaborator samples were shipped as frozen whole blood, as isolated PBMCs, or as DNA extracted from either sample type. The CDR3 numbers 12 residues from cysteine through phenylalanine. The entry retains the CDR3 DNA only, 36 bases that are in frame from base 1. Relative to germline, V is 9 bases shorter and J is 2 bases shorter, with 9 bases between their ends. In the germline V gene, CDR1 corresponds to LGHNT and CDR2 to FRNRAP. The immunoSEQ Assay, a bias-controlled multiplex PCR, was used to amplify TCRbeta CDR3 regions from genomic DNA. As for how the authors treated the data: The number of nucleated cells in each sample was estimated from the amplification of reference gene primers within the assay. Sequence reads were collapsed and filtered to measure the absolute abundance of every unique TCRbeta CDR3 rearrangement. For each sample, productive Simpson clonality was calculated by taking the square root of Simpson's diversity index across productive rearrangements. TCRdb's version of the immuneACCESS table is confined to in-frame rearrangements and falls short of the full clone set. An unresolved V gene accounts for under half of the shortfall where checked; the remainder is of unknown origin. V and J calls and clone size are copied from that table; D and trimming were computed from the DNA. Recorded for this sample are about 440,000 clones; around 89% of them occurred a single time. The leading ten clones occupy 10% to 15% of the sample.

The data are from a study of blood T cell repertoires in COVID-19 (dated by TCRdb to the early 2020s). Background for the entire study: Samples from collaborators originated in the United States, Italy and Spain and spanned both the acute and convalescent phases of COVID-19. The samples were drawn from the first 160 participants of the ongoing ImmuneRACE study and from some 1,300 subjects provided by 6 global collaborators. Deeply sampled blood TCRbeta repertoires from subjects exposed to, actively infected with, or recovered from COVID-19 were included in the dataset. HLA class I and class II types, where available, came from metadata supplied by the sample provider rather than from assay-based typing. A de-identified subject ID, COVID-19 status, age in years and sex were almost always included in the sample metadata. The material from the prospective study consisted of cDNA or gDNA derived from T cells, B-cell-depleted T cells, or PBMCs. The repertoires were made available in a free public database intended to serve as a resource for research on the immune response to SARS-CoV-2.

Broader findings and caveats from the paper: The amount of clinical and demographic metadata varied by source and participant and was provided uncurated.

The sample was peripheral blood. The clonotype was recovered from a woman aged 45-59 years with COVID-19, enrolled during active disease. The V and J genes are TRBV12-5 and TRBJ2-3; a weak D assignment points to TRBD2 (5 bases agree). Here is the DNA: TGTGCTAGCGGACTGAACACAGATACGCAGTATTTT. The encoded protein is CASGLNTDTQYF. Joined to the reference TRBV12-5 and TRBJ2-3 proteins, this CDR3 gives the full variable domain: DARVTQTPRHKVTEMGQEVTMRCQPILGHNTVFWYRQTMMQGLELLAYFRNRAPLDDSGMPKDRFSAEMPDATLATLKIQPSEPRDSAVYFCASGLNTDTQYFGPGTRLTVL.